This T cell receptor (beta chain) was sequenced for a study of PD-L1 blockade in urothelial cancer. Study at large: Blood analysis took place 3 weeks (second dose) and 6 weeks after treatment start.

Germline V gives CDR1 SEHNR, CDR2 FQNEAQ (reference sequence). The CDR3 extends over 18 amino acids. The V and J ends lost 1 base and 0 bases, in that order; junction bases with no gene match: 8. Produced via immunoSEQ multiplex PCR; TCRdb's table is partial and in-frame only. The data contain tens of thousands of clones, 84% of them singletons. Specified time point: pretreatment peripheral blood. The specimen was PBMCs, collected around atezolizumab (anti-PD-L1) treatment. This TCR was sampled from a man between 60 and 75 years old with urothelial cancer. V and J are TRBV7-9 and TRBJ2-2; TRBD2 matches 7 bases. CDR3 loop: CASSLGLGGSANTGELFF. CDR3 nucleotide sequence: TGTGCCAGCAGCTTAGGCCTGGGGGGGTCCGCGAACACCGGGGAGCTGTTTTTT.